Presented here are 16 T cell receptor beta chains from one specimen sequenced in a study of Graves' ophthalmopathy and Graves' hyperthyroidism. RNA transcripts were the source from which TCR beta CDR3 regions were amplified. HTBI primers served in a first-round RT-PCR, which a second-round multiplex PCR followed. TCRdb re-analysed the multiplex PCR reads in MiXCR, keeping a single row per CDR3 protein. The data contain about 240,000 distinct CDR3 sequences, 45% of them singletons. The source material was peripheral blood. These receptors all stem from an adult man with Graves' ophthalmopathy.

Only a few counts were recorded for this clonotype. The chain couples TRBV6-1 to TRBJ1-1; TRBD1 matches at 9 bases. This CDR3 has 14 amino acids. Germline V gene sequence: CDR1 MNHNS, CDR2 SASEGT. V was pared by 7 bases and J by 4 bases, with 7 bases of the junction left unmatched. The CDR3, as DNA: TGTGCCAGCACCAAGGGACAGGGCCCCACTGAAGCTTTCTTT. Residues: CASTKGQGPTEAFF.

This chain connects TRBV15 to TRBJ1-2, with 8 bases matching TRBD1. CDR1 is LNHNV and CDR2 is YYDKDF in the germline V gene (reference sequence). The V gene end was trimmed by 0 bases and the J gene end by 8 bases; junction bases not matched to a gene: 11. The CDR3 is 16 residues long. The CDR3 here is CATSRDRGQPLEGYTF. The CDR3 nucleotides are TGTGCCACCAGCAGAGACAGGGGGCAGCCCCTGGAGGGCTACACCTTC.

The chain combines TRBV4-1 with TRBJ2-5; D not resolved. Trimming pared 5 bases from V and 5 bases from J, leaving 12 bases between. From germline, CDR1 is MGHRA and CDR2 YSYEKL. CDR3 length: 13 amino acids. The CDR3: CASSSWRWETQYF. CDR3 sequence (DNA): TGCGCCAGCAGCTCATGGCGGTGGGAGACCCAGTACTTC.

This clonotype was seen many times. The chain has TRBV20-1 and TRBJ1-2; D uncertain. The CDR3 is made up of 14 amino acids. V shed 0 bases and J shed 1 base, with 9 bases lying between them. From germline, CDR1 is DFQATT and CDR2 SNEGSKA (reference sequence). The CDR3 spells CSAREMRSNYGYTF. The CDR3 nucleotides are TGCAGTGCTAGAGAAATGAGGAGTAACTATGGCTACACCTTC.

In regard to this clonotype: This sequence may be a read error, since a much larger clone differs from it by one base. The chain is built from TRBV6-1 and TRBJ1-2; D remains unclear. Germline values: CDR1 MNHNS, CDR2 SASEGT. V was shortened by 3 bases and J by 4 bases, with 6 bases between the two germline ends. The length of the CDR3 is 12 residues. The CDR3 here is CASSDQRYGYTF. The CDR3 nucleotides are TGTGCCAGCAGTGACCAGCGCTATGGCTACACCTTC.

V and J are TRBV6-1 and TRBJ2-5; D not certain. Germline V gives CDR1 MNHNS, CDR2 SASEGT. The CDR3 loop spans 14 amino acids. V was cut by 6 bases and J by 5 bases, with 16 bases left in between. The CDR3 here is CASRLWDKHETQYF. The CDR3 DNA sequence: TGTGCCAGCAGGCTATGGGATAAACACGAGACCCAGTACTTC.

About this clonotype: Its ends do not fully match the called genes, so a read error is possible. This chain connects TRBV10-2 to TRBJ1-1; possible D gene TRBD1, 6 bases. CDR1 WSHSY and CDR2 SAAADI come from the germline V gene. CDR3 length equals 14 residues. The CDR3 here is CASSRGGLDTEAFF. DNA of the CDR3: TGTGCCAGCAGCCGTGGGGGGCTAGACACTGAAGCTTTCTTT.

CDR3 bases: TGCAGTGCTTTTAGGGTGGAGGACTCGAACACTGAAGCTTTCTTT. Its translation: CSAFRVEDSNTEAFF. This chain links TRBV20-1 with TRBJ1-1; D uncertain. V dropped 5 bases and J dropped 1 base, with 17 bases sitting between them. CDR1 and CDR2 from the germline V gene are DFQATT and SNEGSKA (reference sequence). The CDR3 loop spans 15 amino acids.

In its sample, this clonotype was seen a few times. The chain links TRBV20-1 to TRBJ1-1; TRBD1 might be the D (6 bases). Between the trimmed V and J ends, which lost 0 bases and 5 bases, there was a span of 25 bases. The CDR3 length is 18 residues. Germline values: CDR1 DFQATT, CDR2 SNEGSKA (reference sequence). The CDR3 bases are TGCAGTGCTAGAGAGATAGGGGGTGGAGGGGGAGGAAGGACTGAAGCTTTCTTT. This codes for CSAREIGGGGGGRTEAFF.

This clonotype was detected only a few times. The chain couples TRBV12-3 or TRBV12-4 to TRBJ2-5, with D perhaps given as TRBD1 or TRBD2 (5 bases each). Trimming took 3 bases from V and 1 from J, leaving 9 bases between them. The CDR3 runs 14 residues. The CDR3 DNA is TGTGCCAGCAGTTTGAGGGGTAGCCAAGAGACCCAGTACTTC. This gives the protein CASSLRGSQETQYF.

This clonotype was detected only a few times. This rearrangement joins TRBV7-9 to TRBJ1-1, with 7 nucleotides matching TRBD1. V gave up 6 bases and J gave up 1 base; unmatched junction bases: 8. The CDR3 spans 15 residues. CDR1 is SEHNR and CDR2 is FQNEAQ in the germline V gene (reference sequence). The CDR3 region is CASRPEGAENTEAFF. The CDR3 nucleotides read TGTGCCAGCAGGCCTGAGGGGGCGGAGAACACTGAAGCTTTCTTT.

This clonotype appeared a few times. The chain recombines TRBV29-1 with TRBJ2-7; TRBD1 matches 9 bases. The CDR3 is made up of 15 amino acids. The V segment lost 1 base and the J segment 1 base; nucleotides outside the gene matches: 5. Germline CDR1 SQVTM, CDR2 ANQGSEA. Here the CDR3 DNA reads TGCAGCGTTGAAGGGACGGGACAGGGATCCTACGAGCAGTACTTC. Its protein is CSVEGTGQGSYEQYF.

On this clonotype: A single base separates this from a much larger clone, so it may be a read error. The CDR3 DNA reads as TGTGCCAGCAGTAGCGACCCGGGACAGGGATTGACCCAGTACTTC. It codes for CASSSDPGQGLTQYF. This sequence joins TRBV7-2 and TRBJ2-5; the match to TRBD1 covers 9 bases. The length of the CDR3 is 15 residues. CDR1 is SGHTA and CDR2 is FQGNSA in the germline V gene. J gave up 7 bases and V 6 bases, and 12 bases lay outside the gene matches.

A word on this clonotype: Since a much larger clone is just one base distant, this may be a read error. The chain has TRBV9 and TRBJ1-2; TRBD1 matches at 7 bases. V shed 3 bases and J 4 bases; nucleotides not matched to a gene: 6. Germline values: CDR1 SGDLS, CDR2 YYNGEE. CDR3 length: 14 residues. The CDR3 nucleotides are TGTGCCAGCAGCGCCGGGACAGTACTCTATGGCTACACCTTC. Translating gives CASSAGTVLYGYTF.

This clonotype was counted only a few times. The chain is built from TRBV10-2 and TRBJ2-7; 7 bases are shared with TRBD2. The V gene end was trimmed by 6 bases and the J gene end by 3 bases; junction bases not matched to a gene: 8. Germline V gene sequence: CDR1 WSHSY, CDR2 SAAADI. The CDR3 length is 14 residues. CDR3 nucleotides: TGCGCCAGCAGACGGGAGGCAGTCCACTACGAGCAGTACTTC. Residues: CASRREAVHYEQYF.

With regard to this clonotype: Being one base from a much bigger clone, this may be a read error. The missing conserved phenylalanine or tryptophan at the end of this CDR3 makes a read error likely. This chain joins TRBV29-1 and TRBJ1-5; 7 bases are shared with TRBD1. The germline V gene has CDR1 SQVTM and CDR2 ANQGSEA. The CDR3 totals 12 residues. The V and J ends lost 7 bases and 6 bases, in that order; junction bases with no gene match: 6. The CDR3 loop is CSATGQGQPQHL. CDR3 bases: TGCAGCGCGACAGGGCAAGGTCAGCCCCAGCATCTT.